The 31 T cell receptor beta chains given below trace back to one sample, sequenced in a study of cytomegalovirus exposure and HLA in healthy donors. Repertoires were generated with immunoSEQ multiplex PCR, while TCRdb's copy carries only in-frame clones and drops some. The table has tens of thousands of clones, 80% to 90% seen once. The sample consisted of PBMCs. The origin of the receptors is a woman aged 25-40 years in good health and CMV-seronegative.

The V call is TRBV28, the J call TRBJ1-5; 9 bases are shared with TRBD1. The CDR3 contains 15 residues. In germline, CDR1 is MDHEN, CDR2 SYDVKM. Trimming removed 3 bases from V and 7 bases from J; junction bases left unmatched: 7. CDR3 protein: CASSFRGTGYQPQHF. Here the CDR3 DNA reads TGTGCCAGCAGTTTTCGTGGGACAGGGTACCAGCCCCAGCATTTT.

The table lists this clone with a few counts. This sequence joins TRBV29-1 and TRBJ1-5, with D perhaps matching TRBD1 (5 bases). V lost 4 bases, J lost 4 bases, and 17 bases lay in between. This CDR3 is built from 15 residues. CDR1 and CDR2 from the germline V gene are SQVTM and ANQGSEA. DNA of the CDR3: TGCAGCGTTGCAGACCGGGCGGACATTAATCAGCCCCAGCATTTT. Protein: CSVADRADINQPQHF.

V is TRBV4-1 and J is TRBJ2-1; weak D call: TRBD2 (6 bases). V was shortened by 6 bases and J by 4 bases, with 19 bases between the two germline ends. The CDR3 has 16 residues. Per germline, CDR1 MGHRA and CDR2 YSYEKL. CDR3 in amino acids: CASSLVSGGLYNEQFF. The CDR3 DNA follows: TGCGCCAGCAGTCTCGTTAGCGGCGGGCTTTACAATGAGCAGTTCTTC.

The chain has TRBV10-3 and TRBJ1-4; D uncertain. V shed 2 bases and J shed 0 bases, with 19 bases lying between them. This CDR3 is built from 19 residues. Germline CDR1 ENHRY, CDR2 SYGVKD. As DNA, the CDR3 is TGTGCCATCAGTGAGATTTTGCAGGTCCAACGTGCAACTAATGAAAAACTGTTTTTT. Amino acid sequence: CAISEILQVQRATNEKLFF.

The chain combines TRBV19 with TRBJ1-5, with TRBD1 as a possible D gene (5 bases). CDR3 size: 15 residues. The germline V gene encodes CDR1 LNHDA and CDR2 SQIVND (reference sequence). Trimming stripped 6 bases from V and 0 bases from J, with 12 bases between. The chain's CDR3 is CASRTRQHSNQPQHF. The DNA for the CDR3 is TGTGCCAGTAGAACCCGACAGCATAGCAATCAGCCCCAGCATTTT. Based on the CDR3 plus reference TRBV19 and TRBJ1-5, the full variable domain is DGGITQSPKYLFRKEGQNVTLSCEQNLNHDAMYWYRQDPGQGLRLIYYSQIVNDFQKGDIAEGYSVSREKKESFPLTVTSAQKNPTAFYLCASRTRQHSNQPQHFGDGTRLSIL.

This chain links TRBV15 with TRBJ2-3, with 10 positions matching TRBD2. Germline CDR1 is LNHNV and CDR2 is YYDKDF (reference sequence). The CDR3 totals 16 residues. Germline trimming cut 1 base from V and 6 bases from J; bases unmatched to any gene: 7. CDR3 bases: TGTGCCACCAGCAGAGCTAGCGGGAGACTGATTGATACGCAGTATTTT. It encodes CATSRASGRLIDTQYF.

This chain uses TRBV27 with TRBJ1-1; weak D call: TRBD1 (5 bases). Trimming left V 6 bases short and J 5 bases short, with 13 bases between. Germline V gene sequence: CDR1 MNHEY, CDR2 SMNVEV (reference sequence). This CDR3 is built from 13 residues. CDR3 amino acids: CASSVGGGTEAFF. As DNA, the CDR3 is TGTGCCAGCAGCGTCGGGGGTGGGACTGAAGCTTTCTTT.

The chain recombines TRBV18 with TRBJ1-5, with TRBD1 matching over 9 bases. This CDR3 has 14 amino acids. Unmatched junction bases numbered 7, after V lost 6 bases and J lost 7 bases. The germline V gene has CDR1 KGHSH and CDR2 LQKENI. The CDR3 DNA sequence: TGTGCCAGCTCCCAACAGGGGGCAGACCAGCCCCAGCATTTT. Residues: CASSQQGADQPQHF.

This rearrangement joins TRBV2 to TRBJ1-5, with 7 bases matching TRBD1. Trimming cost V 6 bases and J 0 bases; bases outside gene matches: 2. CDR1 and CDR2 from the germline V gene are SNHLY and FYNNEI. The CDR3 has 14 residues. CDR3 region: CASRRTGSNQPQHF. In DNA form, the CDR3 reads TGTGCCAGCAGGCGGACAGGTAGCAATCAGCCCCAGCATTTT. The full variable domain, completed using reference TRBV2 and TRBJ1-5, is EPEVTQTPSHQVTQMGQEVILRCVPISNHLYFYWYRQILGQKVEFLVSFYNNEISEKSEIFDDQFSVERPDGSNFTLKIRSTKLEDSAMYFCASRRTGSNQPQHFGDGTRLSIL.

The rearrangement joins TRBV6-1 to TRBJ2-2; no firm D call. Germline V gene sequence: CDR1 MNHNS, CDR2 SASEGT. Trimming stripped 10 bases from V and 2 bases from J, with 8 bases between. This CDR3 contains 12 residues. In DNA, the CDR3 is TGTGCCACCTACGTAAACACCGGGGAGCTGTTTTTT. Translation gives CATYVNTGELFF.

V gene TRBV15 combines with J gene TRBJ2-2; D perhaps matches TRBD1 (5 bases). Trimming left V 0 bases short and J 5 bases short, with 7 bases between. Germline CDR1 reads LNHNV; CDR2 reads YYDKDF (reference sequence). The CDR3 totals 14 residues. This chain's CDR3 is CATSRDRETGELFF. DNA for the CDR3: TGTGCCACCAGCAGAGACAGGGAAACCGGGGAGCTGTTTTTT. Based on the CDR3 plus reference TRBV15 and TRBJ2-2, the full variable domain is DAMVIQNPRYQVTQFGKPVTLSCSQTLNHNVMYWYQQKSSQAPKLLFHYYDKDFNNEADTPDNFQSRRPNTSFCFLDIRSPGLGDTAMYLCATSRDRETGELFFGEGSRLTVL.

This clone has a single count. J is TRBJ1-5 and V is TRBV5-6; D is ambiguous. The CDR3 is 17 residues long. V shed 1 base and J shed 0 bases, with 14 bases lying between them. Germline V gene lookup returns CDR1 SGHDT and CDR2 YYEEEE. The CDR3 loop is CASSLFGPADSNQPQHF. Here the CDR3 DNA reads TGTGCCAGCAGCTTGTTTGGTCCAGCGGATAGCAATCAGCCCCAGCATTTT. Together with reference TRBV5-6 and TRBJ1-5, the CDR3 gives the full variable domain: DAGVTQSPTHLIKTRGQQVTLRCSPKSGHDTVSWYQQALGQGPQFIFQYYEEEERQRGNFPDRFSGHQFPNYSSELNVNALLLGDSALYLCASSLFGPADSNQPQHFGDGTRLSIL.

The V call is TRBV29-1, the J call TRBJ1-1; 11 bases are shared with TRBD1. V lost 7 bases, J lost 4 bases, and 8 bases stayed unmatched. Germline values: CDR1 SQVTM, CDR2 ANQGSEA. This CDR3 has 14 amino acids. CDR3 in amino acids: CSGLDRGQGTEAFF. DNA of the CDR3: TGCAGCGGCCTGGACAGGGGGCAAGGCACTGAAGCTTTCTTT.

This clone was seen a handful of times. The chain couples TRBV28 to TRBJ1-2; TRBD1 might be the D (5 bases). The germline V and J ends were trimmed by 10 bases and 5 bases, with 23 bases remaining between them. Looked up from germline, CDR1 is MDHEN and CDR2 is SYDVKM. This CDR3 spans 15 amino acids. CDR3 sequence: CATSGGAKDVYGYTF. The CDR3, as DNA: TGTGCCACCTCGGGAGGGGCGAAGGATGTTTATGGCTACACCTTC.

This clone has only one observation. CDR3 sequence reads: CAWIQGLAFF. CDR3 coding DNA: TGTGCCTGGATACAGGGTTTGGCTTTCTTT. The rearrangement links TRBV30 to TRBJ1-1; a weak D match, TRBD1 (6 bases). The CDR3 runs 10 residues. Between the trimmed V and J ends, which lost 4 bases and 11 bases, there was a span of 11 bases. CDR1 and CDR2 from the germline V gene are GTSNPN and SVGIG (reference sequence).

The genes are TRBV9 and TRBJ2-2, with 7 bases matching TRBD2. Trimming at V came to 0 bases and at J to 4 bases, leaving 6 bases not matched to a gene. The CDR3 extends over 16 amino acids. In germline, CDR1 is SGDLS, CDR2 YYNGEE. CDR3 DNA: TGTGCCAGCAGCGTAGGTCTAGCGGAACTCACCGGGGAGCTGTTTTTT. Its translation is CASSVGLAELTGELFF.

V is TRBV21-1 and J is TRBJ1-1; the tabulated D call, TRBD1, remains unverified against the DNA. TRBV21-1 is a pseudogene segment. This CDR3 contains 13 residues. CDR3 DNA sequence: TGTGCCAGCAGCAAGACAGAGAACACTGAAGCTTTCTTT. Its protein product is CASSKTENTEAFF.

This clone was seen just once. This chain uses TRBV9 with TRBJ1-1; a possible D gene is TRBD1 (6 bases). The CDR3 is 14 amino acids. CDR1 is SGDLS and CDR2 is YYNGEE in the germline V gene. V lost 0 bases to trimming and J lost 5 bases, with 11 bases between them. CDR3 nucleotides: TGTGCCAGCAGCGTAGGGGGGCCGGGGACTGAAGCTTTCTTT. This sequence encodes CASSVGGPGTEAFF.

This chain connects TRBV7-2 to TRBJ2-1; TRBD2 aligns across 9 bases. This CDR3 is 14 amino acids long. Germline trimming cut 5 bases from V and 9 bases from J; bases unmatched to any gene: 8. CDR1 SGHTA and CDR2 FQGNSA come from the germline V gene. This chain's CDR3 is CASSPGLAYGEQFF. In DNA, the CDR3 is TGTGCCAGCAGCCCGGGACTAGCTTACGGTGAGCAGTTCTTC.

The chain combines TRBV5-8 with TRBJ2-7; D is possibly TRBD1 (6 bases). CDR3 length equals 14 residues. Germline loops: CDR1 SGHTS, CDR2 YDEGEE. The V end lost 4 bases, the J end lost 3 bases, and 14 bases lay between the germline ends. CDR3 amino acids: CASSRRQAGYEQYF. CDR3 in DNA: TGTGCCAGCAGCCGTAGACAGGCAGGCTACGAGCAGTACTTC.

The gene calls are TRBV7-9 and TRBJ2-7, with 7 bases matching TRBD2. The CDR3 loop spans 14 amino acids. The J segment lost 5 bases and the V segment lost 2 bases, leaving 6 bases of the junction unmatched. CDR1 and CDR2 (germline): SEHNR, FQNEAQ (reference sequence). The CDR3 is CASSLLGGYNEQYF. Here the CDR3 DNA reads TGTGCCAGCAGCTTACTGGGAGGGTACAACGAGCAGTACTTC.

The chain is built from TRBV5-4 and TRBJ2-7; TRBD2 agrees at 13 bases. V was pared by 5 bases and J by 6 bases, with 5 bases of the junction left unmatched. Germline CDR1 reads SGHNT; CDR2 reads YYREEE (reference sequence). The CDR3 has 14 amino acids. The CDR3 reads CASSLRLAGGEQYF. CDR3 bases: TGTGCCAGCAGTCTGCGACTAGCGGGAGGCGAGCAGTACTTC.

This chain links TRBV28 with TRBJ2-2; weak D call: TRBD1 (5 bases). Germline V gene lookup returns CDR1 MDHEN and CDR2 SYDVKM. V lost 4 bases and J 4 bases, leaving 13 bases between the germline ends. The CDR3 has 15 amino acids. The CDR3 spells CASSYQGQITGELFF. CDR3 bases: TGTGCCAGCAGTTATCAGGGCCAAATCACCGGGGAGCTGTTTTTT. Using reference TRBV28 and TRBJ2-2 for the parts outside the CDR3, the full variable domain is DVKVTQSSRYLVKRTGEKVFLECVQDMDHENMFWYRQDPGLGLRLIYFSYDVKMKEKGDIPEGYSVSREKKERFSLILESASTNQTSMYLCASSYQGQITGELFFGEGSRLTVL.

Within the sample, this clone is medium-sized. The chain has TRBV28 and TRBJ1-1; TRBD1 matches 7 bases. J gave up 5 bases and V 5 bases, and 5 bases lay outside the gene matches. Germline CDR1 is MDHEN and CDR2 is SYDVKM. There are 13 residues in the CDR3. The CDR3 loop reads CASSRDRVTEAFF. DNA for the CDR3: TGTGCCAGCAGTAGAGACAGGGTTACTGAAGCTTTCTTT.

V is TRBV15 and J is TRBJ1-1; tentatively, D is TRBD1 (6 bases). Trimming removed 8 bases at V and 1 base at J, with 14 bases between. Germline V lookup: CDR1 LNHNV, CDR2 YYDKDF (reference sequence). The CDR3 runs 14 residues. CDR3 nucleotide sequence: TGTGCCACCCACAGGGACCATTGGAACACTGAAGCTTTCTTT. The encoded protein is CATHRDHWNTEAFF.

J is TRBJ2-5 and V is TRBV7-9, with 7 bases fitting TRBD1. CDR3 size: 13 residues. Per germline, CDR1 SEHNR and CDR2 FQNEAQ (reference sequence). With V trimmed by 5 bases and J by 5 bases, 5 bases remained unmatched. The CDR3 sequence: CASSPTGTETQYF. The CDR3 coding sequence is TGTGCCAGCAGCCCGACAGGGACGGAGACCCAGTACTTC.

The rearrangement joins TRBV5-1 to TRBJ2-2; weak D call: TRBD1 (6 bases). Deletions cut 5 bases from V and 2 bases from J, with 13 bases between. The germline V gene encodes CDR1 SGHRS and CDR2 YFSETQ. CDR3 length: 15 amino acids. The CDR3 here is CASRTGTFNTGELFF. The CDR3 region has the DNA TGCGCCAGCAGAACGGGGACATTTAACACCGGGGAGCTGTTTTTT.

This clone was observed a few times. The chain couples TRBV7-9 to TRBJ2-7, with D perhaps matching TRBD2 (5 bases). Germline CDR1 is SEHNR and CDR2 is FQNEAQ (reference sequence). The CDR3 runs to 14 residues. V was shortened by 6 bases and J by 3 bases, with 15 bases between the two germline ends. The CDR3 DNA reads as TGTGCCAGCAGACCCCGGGGAACCAACTACGAGCAGTACTTC. The encoded protein is CASRPRGTNYEQYF.

The CDR3: CASSAGGGNTIYF. The DNA of the CDR3 is TGTGCCAGCAGTGCAGGGGGCGGAAACACCATATATTTT. V and J are TRBV25-1 and TRBJ1-3; TRBD1 aligns across 8 bases. Germline-derived CDR1 and CDR2 are MGHDK and SYGVNS. The CDR3 has 13 residues. The J segment lost 4 bases and the V segment lost 4 bases, leaving 0 bases of the junction unmatched.

The gene calls are TRBV6-5 and TRBJ2-7, with 11 bases matching TRBD1. With V trimmed by 2 bases and J by 5 bases, 2 bases remained unmatched. CDR3 size: 14 residues. Germline V gene data show CDR1 as MNHEY and CDR2 as SVGAGI. This CDR3 is CASSYGGQGDEQYF. The CDR3 bases are TGTGCCAGCAGTTACGGGGGACAGGGGGACGAGCAGTACTTC.

This clone was counted between two and nine times. V usage is TRBV6-5 and J usage is TRBJ2-3, with 10 bases identical to TRBD1. With 6 bases clipped from V and 5 bases from J, the junction kept 8 bases outside the gene matches. CDR3 length: 15 amino acids. Per germline, CDR1 MNHEY and CDR2 SVGAGI. The CDR3 loop reads CASRGTGTGEDTQYF. The CDR3 region has the DNA TGTGCCAGCAGGGGTACCGGGACAGGGGAAGATACGCAGTATTTT.